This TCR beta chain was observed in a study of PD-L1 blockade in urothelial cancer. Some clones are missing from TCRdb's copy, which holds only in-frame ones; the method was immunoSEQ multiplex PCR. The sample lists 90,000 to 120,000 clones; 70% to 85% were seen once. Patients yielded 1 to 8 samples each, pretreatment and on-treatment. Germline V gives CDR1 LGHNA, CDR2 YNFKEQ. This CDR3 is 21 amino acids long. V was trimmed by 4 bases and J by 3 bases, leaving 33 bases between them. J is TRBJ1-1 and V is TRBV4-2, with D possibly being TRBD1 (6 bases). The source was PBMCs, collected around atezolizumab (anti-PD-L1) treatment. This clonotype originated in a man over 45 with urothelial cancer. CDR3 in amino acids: CASSRRPNRQDPRVMDTEAFF. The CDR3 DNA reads TGTGCCAGCAGCCGGCGACCAAACCGACAGGACCCAAGGGTTATGGACACTGAAGCTTTCTTT.